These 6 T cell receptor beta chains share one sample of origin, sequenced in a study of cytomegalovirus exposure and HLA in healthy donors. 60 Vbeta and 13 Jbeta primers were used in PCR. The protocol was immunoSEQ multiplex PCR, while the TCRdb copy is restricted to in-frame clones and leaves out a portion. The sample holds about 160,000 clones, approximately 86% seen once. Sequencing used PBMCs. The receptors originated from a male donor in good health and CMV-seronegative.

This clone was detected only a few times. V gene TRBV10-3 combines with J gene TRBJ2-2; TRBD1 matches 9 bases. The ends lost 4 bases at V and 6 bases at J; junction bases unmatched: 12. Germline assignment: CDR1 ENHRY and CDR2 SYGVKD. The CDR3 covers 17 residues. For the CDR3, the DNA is TGTGCCATCAGTGGGGGACAGGGTTCGGGAAAGTCCGGGGAGCTGTTTTTT. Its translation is CAISGGQGSGKSGELFF.

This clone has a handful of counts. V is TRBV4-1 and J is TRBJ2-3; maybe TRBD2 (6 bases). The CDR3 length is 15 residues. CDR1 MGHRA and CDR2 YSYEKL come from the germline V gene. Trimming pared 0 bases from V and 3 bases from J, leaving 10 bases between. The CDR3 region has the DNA TGCGCCAGCAGCCAAGAAGGCGGGACTACAGATACGCAGTATTTT. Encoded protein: CASSQEGGTTDTQYF.

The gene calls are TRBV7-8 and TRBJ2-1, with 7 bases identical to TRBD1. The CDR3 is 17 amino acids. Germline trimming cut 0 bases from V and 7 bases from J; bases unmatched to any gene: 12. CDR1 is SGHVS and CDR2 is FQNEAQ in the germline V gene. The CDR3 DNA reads TGTGCCAGCAGCTTAGCCTCAAGGACAGGAAGTCTGAATGAGCAGTTCTTC. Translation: CASSLASRTGSLNEQFF. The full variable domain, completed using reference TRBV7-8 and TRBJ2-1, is GAGVSQSPRYKVAKRGQDVALRCDPISGHVSLFWYQQALGQGPEFLTYFQNEAQLDKSGLPSDRFFAERPEGSVSTLKIQRTQQEDSAVYLCASSLASRTGSLNEQFFGPGTRLTVL.

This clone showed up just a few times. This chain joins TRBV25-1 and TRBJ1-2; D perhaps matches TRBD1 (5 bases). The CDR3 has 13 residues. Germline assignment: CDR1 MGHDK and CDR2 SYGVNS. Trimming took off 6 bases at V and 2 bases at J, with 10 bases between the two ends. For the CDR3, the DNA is TGTGCCAGCAGGGGGCCGATCAACTATGGCTACACCTTC. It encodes CASRGPINYGYTF.

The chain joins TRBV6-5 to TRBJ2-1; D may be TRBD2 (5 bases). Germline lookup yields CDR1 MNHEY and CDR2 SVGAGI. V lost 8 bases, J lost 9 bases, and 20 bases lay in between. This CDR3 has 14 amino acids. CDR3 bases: TGTGCCAGCGTCATGGCGGGTTCCGGTGGTGAGCAGTTCTTC. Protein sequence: CASVMAGSGGEQFF.

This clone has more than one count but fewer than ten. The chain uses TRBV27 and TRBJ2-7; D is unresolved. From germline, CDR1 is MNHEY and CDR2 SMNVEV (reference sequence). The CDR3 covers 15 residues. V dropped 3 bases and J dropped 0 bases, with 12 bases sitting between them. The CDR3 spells CASSFGGVGSYEQYF. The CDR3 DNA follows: TGTGCCAGCAGTTTTGGCGGTGTGGGCTCCTACGAGCAGTACTTC.